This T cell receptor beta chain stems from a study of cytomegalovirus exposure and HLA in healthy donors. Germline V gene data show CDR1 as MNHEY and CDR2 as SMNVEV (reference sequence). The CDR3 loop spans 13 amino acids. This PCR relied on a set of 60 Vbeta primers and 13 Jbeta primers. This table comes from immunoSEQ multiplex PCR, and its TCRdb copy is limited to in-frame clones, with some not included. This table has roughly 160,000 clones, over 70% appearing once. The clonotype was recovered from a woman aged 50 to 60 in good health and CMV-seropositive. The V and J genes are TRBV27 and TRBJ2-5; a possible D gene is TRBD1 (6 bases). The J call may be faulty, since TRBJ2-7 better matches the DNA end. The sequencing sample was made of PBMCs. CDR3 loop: CASSRDIRYEQYF. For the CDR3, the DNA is TGTGCCAGCAGCCGGGACATAAGATACGAGCAGTACTTC.